The rows below give T cell receptor beta chains drawn from one sample of a study of cytomegalovirus exposure and HLA in healthy donors. Produced via immunoSEQ multiplex PCR; TCRdb's table is partial and in-frame only. This sample has some 170,000 clones; around 75% occur once, and the top ten carry 4.7%. Sequencing was carried out using PBMCs. The origin of the receptors is a man aged 18 to 35 in good health and CMV-seropositive. The CDR3 runs from the conserved cysteine through the conserved F or W. The order of the fields is J gene, clone size, V gene, D gene, CDR3 protein, CDR3 DNA. A D gene is named only where the DNA matches it firmly. Size tells how often a clone was seen (once, few, many) or the class of an expanded clone, and some rows leave it out.

>TRBJ1-1|-|TRBV7-9|TRBD1
CASRSGQGNTEAFF
TGTGCCAGCAGGTCGGGACAGGGGAACACTGAAGCTTTCTTT
>TRBJ2-2|-|TRBV5-4|TRBD1
CASSDQTGGNTGELFF
TGTGCCAGCAGCGACCAGACAGGGGGCAACACCGGGGAGCTGTTTTTT
>TRBJ2-5|-|TRBV30|-
CASWWGGPETQYF
TGTGCCTCTTGGTGGGGGGGGCCAGAGACCCAGTACTTC
>TRBJ2-2|-|TRBV6-6|TRBD1
CASIRDRGRTGELFF
TGTGCCAGCATCCGGGACAGGGGGAGGACCGGGGAGCTGTTTTTT
>TRBJ1-2|-|TRBV2|-
CASSDSSYYGYTF
TGTGCCAGCAGTGATAGCAGCTATTATGGCTACACCTTC
>TRBJ1-1|-|TRBV18|TRBD1
CASSLQDRSEAFF
TGTGCCAGCTCACTTCAGGACAGGTCTGAAGCTTTCTTT
>TRBJ1-5|-|TRBV6-1|-
CASSEVLQGGDQPQHF
TGTGCCAGCAGTGAAGTATTACAGGGAGGGGATCAGCCCCAGCATTTT
>TRBJ1-1|-|TRBV6-1|-
CASSEARGMNTEAFF
TGTGCCAGCAGTGAAGCGCGGGGGATGAACACTGAAGCTTTCTTT
>TRBJ1-1|-|TRBV27|-
CASSLVGGQAFF
TGTGCCAGCAGTTTAGTAGGAGGGCAGGCTTTCTTT
>TRBJ1-2|-|TRBV28|TRBD1
CASSPGDRESYGYTF
TGTGCCAGCAGTCCTGGGGACAGAGAGAGCTATGGCTACACCTTC
>TRBJ2-5|once|TRBV5-1|TRBD1
CASSLAGQGPETQYF
TGCGCCAGCAGCTTGGCGGGACAGGGGCCAGAGACCCAGTACTTC
>TRBJ1-1|-|TRBV11-3|TRBD1
CASSRGQGDTEAFF
TGTGCCAGCAGCCGAGGACAGGGGGACACTGAAGCTTTCTTT
>TRBJ1-1|-|TRBV2|TRBD1
CAARGGTGGFGNEAFF
TGTGCCGCCCGAGGCGGGACAGGGGGCTTTGGGAATGAAGCTTTCTTT
>TRBJ2-4|-|TRBV27|TRBD1
CASSFGDRGNIQYF
TGTGCCAGCAGTTTCGGGGACAGGGGAAACATTCAGTACTTC
>TRBJ1-2|-|TRBV13|-
CASSSETRQDLGGYTF
TGTGCCAGCAGCTCGGAAACTAGACAGGACCTAGGAGGCTACACCTTC
>TRBJ1-2|-|TRBV19|TRBD1
CASSKLSGQGYGYTF
TGTGCCAGTAGCAAATTATCGGGACAGGGCTATGGCTACACCTTC
>TRBJ2-1|-|TRBV27|-
CASTLVPNGNEQFF
TGTGCCAGCACCCTAGTTCCAAATGGCAATGAGCAGTTCTTC
>TRBJ2-4|-|TRBV12-2|-
CASRLGLERGGPKNIQYF
TGTGCAAGTCGCTTAGGTTTAGAGCGGGGGGGACCCAAAAACATTCAGTACTTC